This T cell receptor gamma chain was documented in a study of intestinal T cells in coeliac disease (dated by TCRdb to 2019 to 2021). For context, the study as a whole: Coeliac patients were found to be much younger than controls, with mean ages of around 16.0 versus 57 years recorded in the TRG cohort. A second, larger TCR-gamma (TRG) cohort included duodenal biopsies from approximately 33 coeliac disease patients and under 25 non-coeliac controls. In the TCR-delta (TRD) cohort, there were duodenal biopsies from about eleven coeliac disease patients and about eleven non-coeliac controls.

Library creation used multiplex PCR. The reads were generated on an Ion Torrent PGM. TRG repertoires were amplified from 150 to 250 ng of biopsy DNA using the LymphoTrack kit, whose primers carry Illumina adapters. TRG amplicons were purified using AMPure XP beads, were quantified on a 2100 Bioanalyzer, and were pooled equimolarly. An Ion PGM instrument was used to sequence the TRG libraries. The original pipeline was this. FastX removed reads in which more than 10% of nucleotides fell below the per-patient third-quartile quality score. Reads were aligned with IMGT/HighV-QUEST to assign V, D and J genes, identify CDR3 regions and assess functionality. Sequences were converted to amino acids, and every sequence predicted to be non-functional was removed. CDR3s were broken into kmers both with and without positional annotation, kmer frequencies were analysed by PCA, and samples were clustered using each of the 1023 combinations of PCs 1-10. Leave-one-out cross-validation was used to validate the classification, with parameters re-optimised on the remaining samples in each round. Shannon diversity was calculated using the vegan R package from repeated random subsamples equal to the lowest read count. Public reads were reanalyzed in TCRdb with CATT, and rows carrying the same DNA were merged afterwards. The authors' filters were not applied to this entry. This sample holds roughly 370 gamma-chain clones; roughly 56% were observed only once. The ten most abundant clones make up roughly a third of the sample.

Compared with germline, V lacks 5 bases and J lacks 1 base; bases without a gene match: 29. The CDR3, from cysteine to phenylalanine, totals 21 residues. Just CDR3 DNA is preserved here, 63 bases in frame from base 1. Taken from the germline V gene (reference sequence), the CDR1 and CDR2 loops are GITISATS and ISYDGTV. A remark on this clone: There is no known antigen for this receptor. The input lacks base qualities; no much larger clone sits a single base away.

Summary of the overall study and its limitations: Clustering based on TRG put most of the 54 biopsies (about 94%) in the right class, and the reported leave-one-out accuracy was about 90%. A significant age difference was observed between coeliac and control groups, although significant classification was not yielded by an age-split analysis. In training, clustering based on TRD kmers put every one of the 22 biopsies in the right class, and the leave-one-out accuracy was reported as 91%. It was not possible to tell repeated CDR3 amino acid sequences apart from PCR duplicates. FFPE-derived DNA was found to be relatively degraded, and loss of a proportion of TCR sequences in each sample was likely caused by this degradation.

For each case, genomic DNA was isolated from ten 5-um FFPE scrolls with the QIAamp DNA FFPE tissue kit. To test whether coeliac disease could be classified from the TCR repertoire, the study used duodenal biopsies that were formalin-fixed paraffin-embedded, fully anonymised, and surplus to diagnostic needs. No clinical or histological suspicion of coeliac disease was present in controls, and upper endoscopy was performed in controls for reflux, dyspepsia or gastritis. This clonotype was obtained from a human donor who served as a control with a normal duodenal biopsy, not a healthy volunteer. In this chain, TRGV9 is recombined with TRGJ1 or TRGJ2. Specimen: a duodenal biopsy. The nucleotide sequence reads TGTGCCTTGTGGGGCCCAACGCACCAAGGAGGTCCCCCCGCAAATTATTATAAGAAACTCTTT. Its protein product is CALWGPTHQGGPPANYYKKLF.